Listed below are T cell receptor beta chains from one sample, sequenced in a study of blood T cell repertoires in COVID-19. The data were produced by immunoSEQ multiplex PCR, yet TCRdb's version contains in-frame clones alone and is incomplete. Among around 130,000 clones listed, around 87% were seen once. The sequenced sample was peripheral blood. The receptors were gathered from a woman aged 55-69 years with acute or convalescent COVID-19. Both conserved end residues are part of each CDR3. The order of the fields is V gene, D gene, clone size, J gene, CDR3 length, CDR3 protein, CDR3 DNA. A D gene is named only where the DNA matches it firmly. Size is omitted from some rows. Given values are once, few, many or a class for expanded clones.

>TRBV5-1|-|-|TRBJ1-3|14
CASSQAGSGNTIYF
TGCGCCAGCAGCCAAGCAGGGTCTGGAAACACCATATATTTT
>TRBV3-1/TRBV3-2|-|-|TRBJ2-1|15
CASSQDTGNYNEQFF
TGTGCCAGCAGCCAAGATACGGGAAACTACAATGAGCAGTTCTTC
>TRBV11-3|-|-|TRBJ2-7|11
CASSEKNEQYF
TGTGCCAGCAGCGAGAAGAACGAGCAGTACTTC
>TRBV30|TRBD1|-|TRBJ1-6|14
CAWSIQGAASPLHF
TGTGCCTGGAGCATACAGGGGGCGGCCTCACCCCTCCACTTT
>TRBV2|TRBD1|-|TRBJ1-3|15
CASSAGTGEGNTIYF
TGTGCCAGCAGCGCAGGGACAGGGGAAGGAAACACCATATATTTT
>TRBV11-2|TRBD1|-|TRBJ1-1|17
CASSFTGVYGSNTEAFF
TGTGCCAGCAGCTTCACAGGGGTCTATGGGTCGAACACTGAAGCTTTCTTT
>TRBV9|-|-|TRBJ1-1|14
CASSVTSRVSEAFF
TGTGCCAGCAGCGTTACGTCCAGGGTGTCTGAAGCTTTCTTT
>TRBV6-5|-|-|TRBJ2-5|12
CASGTEQETQYF
TGTGCCAGCGGCACAGAGCAAGAGACCCAGTACTTC
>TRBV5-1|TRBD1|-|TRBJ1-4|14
CASSPGQGPEKLFF
TGCGCCAGCAGCCCGGGACAGGGGCCTGAAAAACTGTTTTTT
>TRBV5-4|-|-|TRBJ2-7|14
CASSPEIASYEQYF
TGTGCCAGCAGCCCAGAAATTGCCTCCTACGAGCAGTACTTC
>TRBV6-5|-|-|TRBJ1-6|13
CASSMRGFSPLHF
TGTGCCAGCAGTATGCGGGGGTTCTCACCCCTCCACTTT
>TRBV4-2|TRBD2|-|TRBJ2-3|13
CASSRRLAEAQYF
TGTGCCAGCAGCCGCCGACTAGCCGAGGCGCAGTATTTT
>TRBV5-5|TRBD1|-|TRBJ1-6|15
CASSSWGQNNSPLHF
TGTGCCAGCAGCTCATGGGGACAGAATAATTCACCCCTCCACTTT
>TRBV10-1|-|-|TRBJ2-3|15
CASSAGGIGTDTQYF
TGCGCCAGCAGTGCTGGCGGGATCGGCACAGATACGCAGTATTTT
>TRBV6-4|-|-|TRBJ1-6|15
CASSDWGDPFSSLHF
TGTGCCAGCAGTGACTGGGGGGACCCCTTTTCGTCCCTCCACTTT
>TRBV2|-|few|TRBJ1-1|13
CASSSRGNTEAFF
TGTGCCAGCAGTTCCAGGGGGAACACTGAAGCTTTCTTT
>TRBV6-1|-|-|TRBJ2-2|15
CASSEGAGSTGELFF
TGTGCCAGCAGTGAAGGCGCAGGGTCGACCGGGGAGCTGTTTTTT
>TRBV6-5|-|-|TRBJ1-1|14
CASRTGMGNTEAFF
TGTGCCAGCCGTACAGGGATGGGGAACACTGAAGCTTTCTTT
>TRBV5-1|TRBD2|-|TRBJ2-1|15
CASSSGGLAANEQFF
TGCGCCAGCAGCTCCGGGGGACTAGCGGCCAATGAGCAGTTCTTC
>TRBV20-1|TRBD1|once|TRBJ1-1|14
CSASPGQPNTEAFF
TGCAGTGCTAGTCCGGGACAGCCGAACACTGAAGCTTTCTTT
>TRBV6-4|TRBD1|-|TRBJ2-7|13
CASSWGQGQEQYF
TGTGCCAGCAGTTGGGGACAGGGGCAGGAGCAGTACTTC
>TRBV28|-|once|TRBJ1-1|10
CASISTEAFF
TGTGCCAGCATTAGCACTGAAGCTTTCTTT
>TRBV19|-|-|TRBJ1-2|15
CASSISLRGLGGYTF
TGTGCCAGTAGTATTTCCCTCAGGGGCCTTGGTGGCTACACCTTC
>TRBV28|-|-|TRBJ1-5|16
CASSPFWTDYNQPQHF
TGTGCCAGCTCCCCCTTCTGGACAGATTACAATCAGCCCCAGCATTTT
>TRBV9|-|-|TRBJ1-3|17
CASSVEVGVSSGNTIYF
TGTGCCAGCAGCGTAGAGGTAGGGGTAAGCTCTGGAAACACCATATATTTT
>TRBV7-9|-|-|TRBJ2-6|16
CASNLKRGNGANVLTF
TGTGCCAGCAACCTGAAAAGGGGGAACGGGGCCAACGTCCTGACTTTC